This T cell receptor (beta chain) was retrieved from a study of neoadjuvant anti-PD-1 for oral cavity cancer. On the study more broadly: Patients mostly received three to four biweekly nivolumab doses at 3 mg/kg before surgery.

These newly diagnosed stage II-IVA oral cavity squamous cell carcinoma patients had no prior systemic or radiation treatment. PBMCs were not maintained or expanded in culture before analysis. A word on this clone: The target antigen is unknown.

Study-wide results and caveats: After neoadjuvant nivolumab, PBMC T cell clonality was significantly higher in non-responders than responders.

The repertoire was sequenced with immunoSEQ multiplex PCR; TCRdb's copy has only in-frame clones and lacks some. The top ten clones hold about 3% of a sample with around 17,000 clones, around two thirds of them seen once. The sequence was collected from a person aged 40 to 85 with oral cavity squamous cell carcinoma. This material consisted of PBMCs, taken before nivolumab (anti-PD-1) treatment.

CDR3 sequence (DNA): TGTGCCAGTAGAGAGGGAGACGGGTGGGGGGTGAACACTGAAGCTTTCTTT. Encoded protein: CASREGDGWGVNTEAFF. V is TRBV19 and J is TRBJ1-1, with D perhaps matching TRBD1 (5 bases). The germline V gene encodes CDR1 LNHDA and CDR2 SQIVND (reference sequence). This CDR3 spans 17 amino acids. Trimming stripped 6 bases from V and 0 bases from J, with 20 bases between.